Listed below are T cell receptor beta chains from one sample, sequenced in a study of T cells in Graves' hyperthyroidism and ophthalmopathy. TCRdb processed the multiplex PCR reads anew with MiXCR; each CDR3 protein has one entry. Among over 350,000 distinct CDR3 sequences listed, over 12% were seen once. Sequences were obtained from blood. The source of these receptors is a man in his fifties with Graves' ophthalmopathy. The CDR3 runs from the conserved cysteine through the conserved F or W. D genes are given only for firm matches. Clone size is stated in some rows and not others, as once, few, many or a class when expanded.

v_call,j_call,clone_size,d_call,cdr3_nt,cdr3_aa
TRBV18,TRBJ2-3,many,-,TGTGCCAGCTCGGTTCGGCAGACCACTAGCACAGATACGCAGTATTTT,CASSVRQTTSTDTQYF
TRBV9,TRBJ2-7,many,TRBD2,TGTGCCAGCAGCCGCGTTCCGGGAGCGGGGAGCGAGCAGTACTTC,CASSRVPGAGSEQYF
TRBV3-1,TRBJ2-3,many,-,TGTGCCAGCAGCCAAGATAAAAGGGGAAACGGGGATCAACGACGGCAGTATTTT,CASSQDKRGNGDQRRQYF
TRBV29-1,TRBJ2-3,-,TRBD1,TGCAGCGCTAGACAGGGGGCTGTGGATACGCAGTATTTT,CSARQGAVDTQYF
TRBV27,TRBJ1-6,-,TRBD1,TGTGCCAGCAGCCCGTACCCGGACAGGGGCAATTCACCCCTCCACTTT,CASSPYPDRGNSPLHF
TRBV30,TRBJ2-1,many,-,TGTGCCTGGAGTGTGTCAGGGCACAATGAGCAGTTCTTC,CAWSVSGHNEQFF
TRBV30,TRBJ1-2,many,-,TGTGCCTGGAGTGTAACGAGGAACTATGGCTACACCTTC,CAWSVTRNYGYTF
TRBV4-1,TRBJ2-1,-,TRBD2,TGCGCCAGCAGCCAACAAGTAGCGGGAGGGGGTGAGCAGTTCTTC,CASSQQVAGGGEQFF
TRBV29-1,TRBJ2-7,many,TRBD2,TGCAGCGTCGAGCTCTCGGCTAGCGGGAGGAACGAGCAGTACTTC,CSVELSASGRNEQYF
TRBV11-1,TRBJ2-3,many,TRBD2,TGTGCCAGCAGCTCAACCGGACTAGCGAGGTCAGATACGCAGTATTTT,CASSSTGLARSDTQYF
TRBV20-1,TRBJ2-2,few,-,TGCAGTGCTAGAGTCACCGGGGAGCTGTTTTTT,CSARVTGELFF
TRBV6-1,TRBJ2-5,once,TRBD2,TGTGCCAGCACCTCCGGCGGGGGACTAGACCGGGAGACCCAGTACTTC,CASTSGGGLDRETQYF
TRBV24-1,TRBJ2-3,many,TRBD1,TGTGCCACCAGTGATCCTGGACAGGAGAGCACAGATACGCAGTATTTT,CATSDPGQESTDTQYF
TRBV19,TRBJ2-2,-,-,TGTGCCAGTAGTCCTACGATAGGGTACAGAACCACCGGGGAGCTGTTTTTT,CASSPTIGYRTTGELFF
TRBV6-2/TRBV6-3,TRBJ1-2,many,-,TGTGCCAGCAGAACAAATAGTGCTGGCTACACCTTC,CASRTNSAGYTF
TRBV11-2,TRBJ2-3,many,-,TGTGCCAGCAGTTTATATATCGGGACGATTAGCACAGATACGCAGTATTTT,CASSLYIGTISTDTQYF
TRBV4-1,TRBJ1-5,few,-,TGCGCCAGCAGCCAAGATGGCCAGGGATATCAGCCCCAGCATTTT,CASSQDGQGYQPQHF
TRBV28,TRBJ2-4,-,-,TGTGCCAGCAGCTTAGCATACGGTGGAGAAAACATTCAGTACTTC,CASSLAYGGENIQYF
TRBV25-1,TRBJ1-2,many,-,TGTGCCAGCAGTGAATCACGAGACAGTAACTATGGCTACACCTTC,CASSESRDSNYGYTF
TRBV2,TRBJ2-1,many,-,TGTGCCAGCAGTCTCAATGAGCAGTTCTTC,CASSLNEQFF
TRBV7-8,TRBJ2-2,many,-,TGTGCCAGCAGCTTAGTCGACACCGGGGAGCTGTTTTTT,CASSLVDTGELFF
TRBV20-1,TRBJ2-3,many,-,TGCAGTGCTCTACACACTAGGACCGAAAAAAGGGGCTTAGTCGCAGATACGCAGTATTTT,CSALHTRTEKRGLVADTQYF
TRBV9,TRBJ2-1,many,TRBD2,TGTGCCAGCAGTCCTAGCGGGAGGAGGAATGAGCAGTTCTTC,CASSPSGRRNEQFF
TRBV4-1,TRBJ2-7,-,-,TGCGCCAGCAGCCAAGACTCGGACGAGCAGTACTTC,CASSQDSDEQYF
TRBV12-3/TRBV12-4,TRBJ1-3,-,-,TGTGCCGGGTCCCGTAGCGGAAACACCATATATTTT,CAGSRSGNTIYF
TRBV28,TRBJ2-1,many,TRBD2,TGTGCCAGCAGTTCATCTAGCGGGAGAGGGAATGAGCAGTTCTTC,CASSSSSGRGNEQFF
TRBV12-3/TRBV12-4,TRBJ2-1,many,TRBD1,TGTGCCAACGTACCCAGGGGGAACAATGAGCAGTTCTTC,CANVPRGNNEQFF
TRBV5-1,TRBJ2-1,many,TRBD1,TGCGCCAGCAGCGTCCGACCCGGGACAGGGATCAATGAGCAGTTCTTC,CASSVRPGTGINEQFF
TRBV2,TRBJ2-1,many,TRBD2,TGTGCCAGCAGTGGACTAGCGGGGAGGGTCGATGAGCAGTTCTTC,CASSGLAGRVDEQFF
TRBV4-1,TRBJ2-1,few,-,TGCGCCAGCAGCCAAGGAATAATAGTCTCTCCGGGGAATGAGCAGTTCTTC,CASSQGIIVSPGNEQFF
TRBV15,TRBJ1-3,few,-,TGTGCCACCAGCAAAGTGGGGGCATCTGGAAACACCATATATTTT,CATSKVGASGNTIYF
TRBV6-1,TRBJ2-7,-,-,TGTGCCAGCAGAACCAACCGGGCCCCGCGGAGGTACGAGCAGTACTTC,CASRTNRAPRRYEQYF
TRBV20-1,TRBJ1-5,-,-,TGCAGTGCCAAGTTAGGGTCTCGTAGCAATCAGCCCCAGCATTTT,CSAKLGSRSNQPQHF
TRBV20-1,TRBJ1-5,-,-,TGCAGTGCTAGACCCCGGGGGGAAAATCAGCCCCAGCATTTT,CSARPRGENQPQHF
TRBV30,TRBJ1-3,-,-,TGTGCCTGGAGTGTACAGATTATTAGAAACACCATATATTTT,CAWSVQIIRNTIYF
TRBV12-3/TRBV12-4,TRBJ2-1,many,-,TGTGCCAGCACCAGATCCCGAAGCGGGCCCTCCTACAATGAGCAGTTCTTC,CASTRSRSGPSYNEQFF
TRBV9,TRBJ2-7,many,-,TGTGCCAGCAGCGGTCGACAGAATACCGAGCAGTACTTC,CASSGRQNTEQYF
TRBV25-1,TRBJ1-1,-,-,TGTGCCAGCAGTGATAGGGGTGGTAAGTCGACTGAAGCTTTCTTT,CASSDRGGKSTEAFF
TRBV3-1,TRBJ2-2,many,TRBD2,TGTGCCAGCAGCCAATTGGGACTAGCGAACACCGGGGAGCTGTTTTTT,CASSQLGLANTGELFF
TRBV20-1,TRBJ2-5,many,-,TGCAGTGCCGAGAGAGCAGTAGGGTACCAAGAGACCCAGTACTTC,CSAERAVGYQETQYF
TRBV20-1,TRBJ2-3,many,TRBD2,TGCAGTGCTAGTAGAAGCGGGAGGGTAGATACGCAGTATTTT,CSASRSGRVDTQYF